This record covers a single T cell receptor (beta chain). Its antigen is still unknown. One base away there is no much larger clone; base qualities are not given. The donors were healthy, HIV-negative adults with no recently reported acute infections or vaccinations. Every donor was a Caucasian adult residing in Nashville, Tennessee, USA. Magnetic negative selection was used to enrich CD4+ T cells, after which naive cells were positively selected on CD45RA and the negative fraction became the memory subset. Blood was collected by leukapheresis, and PBMCs were isolated by Ficoll-Histopaque density gradient centrifugation and then cryopreserved in liquid nitrogen vapor phase. Analytical flow cytometry was used to check the purity and quantity of each magnetically sorted T cell population. Genomic DNA was isolated from every sorted fraction and measured by UV absorbance on a Nanodrop 2000c. This sample is drawn from a study of shared clonotypes between healthy human individuals (dated by TCRdb to 2020 to 2021). Turning to the overall study: The cohort included three men and a couple of women between 18 and 49 years of age. For each donor, CD4 naive and CD4 memory were each given three plates, CD8 naive was given two plates, and CD8 memory was given one plate. To estimate repertoire size and how much clonotype sharing occurs between individuals, the study deeply sequenced the blood TCR repertoires of several healthy adults. To increase sequencing depth and limit assay-specific biases, different laboratories used diverse techniques to prepare libraries and sequence TCR repertoires. Per donor, leukapheresis produced somewhere between about 0.94 and 8.9 billion PBMCs. Results the study describes overall, beyond this receptor: Because the study included a small number of donors, the genetic and exposure-history diversity represented was limited. Across a few donors, approximately 5% of naive CD4, approximately 4% of naive CD8, about 2.3% of memory CD4, and approximately 0.4% of memory CD8 clonotypes were shared. Only blood was sampled, and tissue TCR repertoires likely differ from those in blood. Higher generation probabilities were observed for clonotypes shared by all four sorted-subset donors than for non-shared clonotypes. Pairwise subsampling indicated that sequencing depth was expected to affect the degree of clonotype sharing among donors. Even with the large sequencing depth, rarefaction of the sorted-subset datasets indicated that sequencing was incomplete. Estimated clonotype richness was generally larger for naive than for memory subsets.

TCR CDR3 regions were amplified from genomic DNA by multiplex PCR using the deep immunoSEQ assay. Genomic DNA extracted from each cell subset was distributed evenly over all wells of several immunoSEQ 96-well plates, and each plate served as one replicate. For sorted subsets, about 210 ng of genomic DNA, equivalent to 25,000 to 30,000 T cell genomes, went into each replicate PCR. Purified libraries were quantified with a Qubit 3.0 fluorometer, sized on a Bioanalyzer 2100, and re-quantified with the KAPA Library Quantification kit. A separate single-read 150-cycle Illumina NextSeq 550 flow cell was used to sequence each immunoSEQ 96-well plate. The original pipeline was this. The immunoSEQ output contained only junctional sequences without quality scores, so filtering could not match that applied to full-length reads. To assign V/J genes and CDR3, sequences were annotated against IMGT germline references using PyIR, a Python wrapper for IgBLAST v1.9. Any read was removed if the V/J assignment was weak (E-value above 1e-6), the CDR3 was missing, or the read contained stop codons, out-of-frame junctions, or ambiguous translated residues. V3J clonotypes were defined as sequences sharing an identical inferred V gene, J gene, and CDR3 amino acid sequence. To compute the percentage overlap between repertoires, the number of shared unique clonotypes was divided by the size of the smaller repertoire. Repertoire richness was assessed with RTK rarefaction, the Chao1 estimator, and Recon v2.1 estimates of unobserved clonotypes. Generation probabilities for all TCRbeta clonotypes obtained by the gDNA method from a handful of donors were computed using OLGA. In TCRdb, the immuneACCESS table is reduced to in-frame sequences with V and J assigned. These tables do not hold every clone; where another copy was compared, an unresolved V gene accounts for under half, and the others remain unexplained. V, J and clone size reflect that table, while D and trimming were determined from the DNA. The sample table shows 2 million or so clones, and 85% to 95% are seen once. The ten largest clones represent 0.13% of the sample.

Looking up the germline V gene yields CDR1 SNHLY and CDR2 FYNNEI. Measured from the cysteine to the phenylalanine, the CDR3 is 18 residues long. The sequence is cut down to CDR3 DNA, 54 bases in frame from base 1. The germline V and J ends show losses of 3 bases and 0 bases respectively, and no gene match explains 10 bases of the junction. The source of this sequence is a man between 18 and 29 years old in good health. The material sequenced was naive CD4+ T cells sorted from blood. The sample's cell subset or site label, decoded: CD45RA+ positively selected. The sequence joins TRBV2 to TRBJ2-7; a stretch of 11 junction bases matches TRBD2. The CDR3 here reads CASSDTLAGGPSSYEQYF. Here is the DNA: TGTGCCAGCAGTGATACCCTAGCGGGAGGCCCAAGCTCCTACGAGCAGTACTTC. With the rest looked up from the reference TRBV2 and TRBJ2-7 genes rather than sequenced, the full variable domain is EPEVTQTPSHQVTQMGQEVILRCVPISNHLYFYWYRQILGQKVEFLVSFYNNEISEKSEIFDDQFSVERPDGSNFTLKIRSTKLEDSAMYFCASSDTLAGGPSSYEQYFGPGTRLTVT.